What follows is one T cell receptor (beta chain) and its context. Together with a sample-barcoded 5' primer, a J-beta primer mix was included in a second PCR lasting about 7 to 11 cycles. Each CDR3 protein gets one entry after TCRdb re-called the 5' RACE reads with MiXCR. Among 760,000 or so distinct CDR3 sequences, roughly 25% were seen once, and the ten largest hold just under 9.5%. There are 13 residues in the CDR3. Trimming cost V 6 bases and J 3 bases, with 15 bases left between them. Germline values: CDR1 SQVTM, CDR2 ANQGSEA. This sample is drawn from a study of blood T cells in healthy people across ages. These data were also filed under a second study, of T cells of mothers and their children. As reported in that work: At a sensitivity of around 100 clones per million clonotypes, no persistent microchimeric T cell clones appeared.

This receptor was obtained from a boy younger than 18 in good health. Sequencing used blood. The V call is TRBV29-1, the J call TRBJ2-7; D gene unclear. Here the CDR3 reads CSVAVDSGYEQYF. The CDR3 coding sequence is TGCAGCGTCGCCGTTGACTCTGGCTACGAGCAGTACTTC.